The 28 T cell receptor beta chains below come from one sample, sequenced in a study of post-analysis software for immune sequencing data. Unique molecular identifiers had been added to the TCR beta cDNA libraries. TCRdb reprocessed the PCR reads via MiXCR and lists one record per CDR3 protein. The table records under 200,000 distinct CDR3 sequences, around 36% of them present only once. The material sequenced was blood, taken after autologous hematopoietic stem cell transplantation. The source is a girl aged 10-17 years with multiple sclerosis.

The chain employs TRBV28 and TRBJ1-5; D not certain. Trimming removed 3 bases at V and 3 bases at J, with 0 bases between. CDR1 is MDHEN and CDR2 is SYDVKM in the germline V gene. The CDR3 is 11 residues long. DNA for the CDR3: TGTGCCAGCAGTTTCAATCAGCCCCAGCATTTT. Protein sequence: CASSFNQPQHF.

With respect to this clonotype: Sequence at one end of the junction differs from germline and may be a read error. V is TRBV29-1 and J is TRBJ2-3; 9 bases are shared with TRBD1. This CDR3 comprises 13 residues. Germline loops: CDR1 SQVTM, CDR2 ANQGSEA. Here the CDR3 reads CIVRQGGTDTQYF. CDR3 bases: TGCATCGTCCGACAGGGGGGCACAGATACGCAATATTTT.

V usage is TRBV15 and J usage is TRBJ2-2; D is unresolved. Germline V lookup: CDR1 LNHNV, CDR2 YYDKDF (reference sequence). The CDR3 loop spans 15 amino acids. Trimming stripped 0 bases from V and 1 base from J, with 6 bases between. The CDR3 DNA follows: TGTGCCACCAGCAGAGATCGCGGGAACACCGGGGAGCTGTTTTTT. This gives the protein CATSRDRGNTGELFF.

This clonotype was counted many times. The chain uses TRBV6-5 and TRBJ2-7, with TRBD1 as a possible D gene (6 bases). Trimming pared 2 bases from V and 2 bases from J, leaving 7 bases between. The CDR3 has 13 amino acids. Germline lookup yields CDR1 MNHEY and CDR2 SVGAGI. The chain's CDR3 is CASSYEGAYEQYF. The DNA of the CDR3 is TGTGCCAGCAGTTACGAGGGGGCCTACGAGCAGTACTTC.

Concerning this clonotype: Given the absence of the conserved phenylalanine or tryptophan at the CDR3 end, a read error is likely. The chain uses TRBV30 and TRBJ2-1; the match to TRBD2 covers 7 bases. V trimming: 2 bases; J trimming: 9 bases; junction bases outside the gene matches: 10. Germline loops: CDR1 GTSNPN, CDR2 SVGIG (reference sequence). This CDR3 is 14 amino acids long. The DNA of the CDR3 is TGTGCCTGGAGTTTACTGGTGCGGGAGAGTGAGCAGTTCTTA. It is translated as CAWSLLVRESEQFL.

The J gene is TRBJ2-1, the V gene TRBV4-1; 8 positions agree with TRBD1. V shed 3 bases and J 2 bases; nucleotides not matched to a gene: 9. The germline V gene has CDR1 MGHRA and CDR2 YSYEKL. The CDR3 is made up of 17 amino acids. The DNA for the CDR3 is TGCGCCAGCAGCCACCCCGAAGGGACAGGAACCTACAATGAGCAGTTCTTC. It encodes CASSHPEGTGTYNEQFF.

The chain carries TRBV12-3 or TRBV12-4 and TRBJ1-2; possible D gene TRBD1, 5 bases. The CDR3 contains 15 residues. The V gene lost 2 bases and the J gene lost 0 bases, with 10 bases spanning the gap. This chain's CDR3 is CASSLSAGPNYGYTF. The CDR3 DNA reads as TGTGCCAGCAGTTTATCTGCAGGGCCTAACTATGGCTACACCTTC.

The chain links TRBV5-1 to TRBJ1-2; 7 bases agree with TRBD1. Per the germline V gene, CDR1 is SGHRS and CDR2 is YFSETQ. The CDR3 sequence is 15 residues long. V lost 3 bases, J lost 1 base, and 6 bases stayed unmatched. The CDR3 reads CASSWGQSFNYGYTF. CDR3 nucleotide sequence: TGCGCCAGCAGCTGGGGACAGAGCTTTAACTATGGCTACACCTTC. The full variable domain, in which reference TRBV5-1 and TRBJ1-2 provide the parts outside the CDR3, is KAGVTQTPRYLIKTRGQQVTLSCSPISGHRSVSWYQQTPGQGLQFLFEYFSETQRNKGNFPGRFSGRQFSNSRSEMNVSTLELGDSALYLCASSWGQSFNYGYTFGSGTRLTVV.

This rearrangement joins TRBV29-1 to TRBJ2-3; 11 bases match TRBD2. Germline V gene sequence: CDR1 SQVTM, CDR2 ANQGSEA. The length of the CDR3 is 18 residues. Trimming cost V 3 bases and J 3 bases; bases outside gene matches: 14. Here the CDR3 reads CSVEGLAARDLSTDTQYF. The CDR3 DNA reads as TGCAGCGTTGAGGGACTAGCGGCAAGGGATTTGTCGACAGATACGCAGTATTTT.

This clonotype was counted at least ten times. The V gene is TRBV7-6, the J gene TRBJ2-5, with D unclear. The CDR3 runs to 15 residues. Germline V gene lookup returns CDR1 SGHVS and CDR2 FNYEAQ. The V gene lost 0 bases and the J gene lost 1 base, with 9 bases spanning the gap. CDR3 loop: CASSLAGPFQETQYF. CDR3 nucleotide sequence: TGTGCCAGCAGCTTAGCAGGGCCTTTCCAAGAGACCCAGTACTTC.

The chain joins TRBV6-4 to TRBJ2-1, with 7 bases identical to TRBD2. This CDR3 contains 13 residues. CDR1 is MRHNA and CDR2 is SNTAGT in the germline V gene. V lost 11 bases and J lost 4; bases outside the gene matches: 8. CDR3 residues: CAPGGRGYNEQFF. In nucleotides, the CDR3 is TGTGCCCCGGGGGGAAGGGGTTACAATGAGCAGTTCTTC.

This clonotype was seen a few times. The chain recombines TRBV29-1 with TRBJ2-3, with 10 nucleotides matching TRBD1. CDR3 length: 14 residues. CDR1 is SQVTM, CDR2 ANQGSEA, per germline. The trim removed 5 bases at V and 1 base at J, leaving 3 bases unmatched. The CDR3 DNA reads as TGCAGCGTTCGGACAGGGGGAGGCACAGATACGCAGTATTTT. Translated, it gives CSVRTGGGTDTQYF.

This clonotype was observed a handful of times. The chain has TRBV25-1 and TRBJ1-6; unclear D gene. Germline CDR1 and CDR2: MGHDK and SYGVNS. V lost 0 bases to trimming and J lost 0 bases, with 15 bases between them. There are 19 residues in the CDR3. Written as DNA, the CDR3 is TGTGCCAGCAGTGAATATGGGATGTCGGGGAGCTCCTATAATTCACCCCTCCACTTT. Translating it yields CASSEYGMSGSSYNSPLHF.

The chain uses TRBV9 and TRBJ2-1; 7 nucleotides agree with TRBD1. The CDR3 has 16 amino acids. CDR1 SGDLS and CDR2 YYNGEE come from the germline V gene. Trimming removed 3 bases from V and 8 bases from J; junction bases left unmatched: 14. The CDR3 reads CASSAHRTGDRDEQFF. For the CDR3, the DNA is TGTGCCAGCAGCGCCCACCGCACAGGGGACCGGGATGAGCAGTTCTTC.

About this clonotype itself: The junction shows a germline mismatch at one end, possibly a read error. V is TRBV20-1 and J is TRBJ1-5, with D maybe TRBD1 (5 bases). This CDR3 has 14 residues. Germline CDR1 is DFQATT and CDR2 is SNEGSKA (reference sequence). Here the CDR3 reads CSARRGIQNQPRHF. CDR3 nucleotides: TGCAGTGCTAGACGGGGCATTCAAAATCAGCCCCGGCATTTT.

The chain carries TRBV7-9 and TRBJ2-7; D is ambiguous. From germline, CDR1 is SEHNR and CDR2 FQNEAQ (reference sequence). This CDR3 is 12 amino acids long. Between the trimmed V and J ends, which lost 5 bases and 7 bases, there was a span of 12 bases. The CDR3 DNA sequence: TGTGCCAGCAGCCAAAACTCTAGAGAGCAGTACTTC. Amino acids: CASSQNSREQYF.

This clonotype was picked up a small number of times. V gene TRBV20-1 combines with J gene TRBJ2-3, with D unresolved. Germline assignment: CDR1 DFQATT and CDR2 SNEGSKA (reference sequence). The CDR3 totals 12 residues. Trimming shortened V by 6 bases and J by 4 bases, and 11 bases separated the two germline ends. CDR3 protein: CSARINADTQYF. The CDR3 DNA reads TGCAGTGCCCGGATTAACGCAGATACGCAGTATTTT.

The chain is built from TRBV4-2 and TRBJ2-3, with D perhaps being TRBD1 or TRBD2 (5 bases each). Germline loops: CDR1 LGHNA, CDR2 YNFKEQ. V lost 6 bases to trimming and J lost 2 bases, with 12 bases between them. This CDR3 contains 14 residues. Here the CDR3 reads CASRGDGHTDTQYF. The CDR3, as DNA: TGTGCCAGCAGGGGGGACGGACACACAGATACGCAGTATTTT.

This chain joins TRBV10-3 and TRBJ2-5, with 9 bases fitting TRBD2. From germline, CDR1 is ENHRY and CDR2 SYGVKD. This CDR3 is built from 13 residues. Here the CDR3 DNA reads TGTGCAATCGCGGGAGGGGCCCAAGAGACCCAGTACTTC. It codes for CAIAGGAQETQYF.

This clonotype has only a few counts. This rearrangement joins TRBV7-9 to TRBJ2-5; D is unresolved. CDR1 is SEHNR, CDR2 FQNEAQ, per germline (reference sequence). Between the trimmed V and J ends, which lost 7 bases and 4 bases, there was a span of 13 bases. The CDR3 consists of 13 residues. Here the CDR3 reads CASTNPSGETQYF. CDR3 DNA sequence: TGTGCCAGCACCAACCCTTCCGGAGAGACCCAGTACTTC.

V is TRBV14 and J is TRBJ2-1, with no clear D. The V and J ends lost 0 bases and 8 bases respectively, with 14 bases between them. The germline V gene has CDR1 SGHDN and CDR2 FVKESK. The CDR3 loop spans 15 amino acids. The CDR3 loop is CASSQDRVPTDEQFF. The CDR3 DNA is TGTGCCAGCAGCCAAGATCGAGTACCTACCGATGAGCAGTTCTTC.

V gene TRBV12-3 or TRBV12-4 combines with J gene TRBJ2-7, with D possibly TRBD2 on 6 matching bases. The CDR3 consists of 15 residues. V dropped 3 bases and J dropped 7 bases, with 19 bases sitting between them. The CDR3 DNA reads as TGTGCCAGCAGTTTCTCTATACTAGCCGTAGGGGAGCAGTACTTC. As protein: CASSFSILAVGEQYF.

This clonotype was counted only a few times. This chain connects TRBV7-2 to TRBJ2-3; D gene ambiguous. The germline V and J ends were trimmed by 0 bases and 8 bases, with 12 bases remaining between them. This CDR3 comprises 14 residues. Germline CDR1 SGHTA, CDR2 FQGNSA. DNA for the CDR3: TGTGCCAGCAGCTTAGCGCTGGGCTCAGTTACGCAGTATTTT. Protein: CASSLALGSVTQYF.

This clonotype was detected a few times. A much larger clone sits a single nucleotide away, making a read error possible. This rearrangement joins TRBV27 to TRBJ2-5; the D call may be TRBD1 or TRBD2 (5 bases each). Germline-derived CDR1 and CDR2 are MNHEY and SMNVEV (reference sequence). CDR3 size: 13 residues. The CDR3 region is CASSWGPVETRYF. CDR3 nucleotides: TGTGCCAGCAGCTGGGGACCGGTGGAGACCCGGTACTTC.

The chain uses TRBV20-1 and TRBJ1-1; perhaps TRBD1 as D (6 bases). V was cut by 5 bases and J by 1 base, with 17 bases left in between. This CDR3 contains 15 residues. In germline, CDR1 is DFQATT, CDR2 SNEGSKA (reference sequence). The CDR3 protein is CSAGARGKGNTEAFF. The DNA for the CDR3 is TGCAGTGCTGGAGCAAGGGGGAAAGGGAACACTGAAGCTTTCTTT.

The chain recombines TRBV20-1 with TRBJ2-1, with 11 bases that match TRBD2. V dropped 6 bases and J dropped 15; count of bases not matched to a gene: 13. Germline V CDR1 and CDR2: DFQATT, SNEGSKA (reference sequence). This CDR3 has 13 amino acids. The CDR3: CSAIAGGPSLLFF. The CDR3 nucleotides read TGCAGTGCAATAGCGGGAGGGCCGTCGTTGTTGTTCTTC.

V and J are TRBV18 and TRBJ1-2; tentatively, D is TRBD1 (5 bases). Trimming pared 2 bases from V and 2 bases from J, leaving 12 bases between. The CDR3 contains 15 residues. Germline-derived CDR1 and CDR2 are KGHSH and LQKENI. Here the CDR3 DNA reads TGTGCCAGCTCACCAGTCACGGGACGGAACTATGGCTACACCTTC. Translating it yields CASSPVTGRNYGYTF.

The V gene is TRBV3-1, the J gene TRBJ2-7, with D unclear. With the DNA end fitting TRBJ2-5 better, the J assignment may be wrong. From germline, CDR1 is LGHDT and CDR2 YNNKEL (reference sequence). The length of the CDR3 is 16 residues. This CDR3 reads CASSQGWSNTGETQYF. The CDR3, as DNA: TGTGCCAGCAGCCAAGGGTGGTCTAACACCGGGGAGACCCAGTACTTC.